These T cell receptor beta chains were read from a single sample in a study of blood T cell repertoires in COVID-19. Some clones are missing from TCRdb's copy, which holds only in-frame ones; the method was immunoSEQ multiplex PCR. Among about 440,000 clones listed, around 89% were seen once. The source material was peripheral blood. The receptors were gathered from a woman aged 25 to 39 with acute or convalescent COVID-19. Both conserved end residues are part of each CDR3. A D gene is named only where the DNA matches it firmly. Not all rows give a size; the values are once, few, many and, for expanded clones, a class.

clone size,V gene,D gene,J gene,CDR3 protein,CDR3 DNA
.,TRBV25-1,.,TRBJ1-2,CATEDPGERYTF,TGTGCCACCGAAGACCCAGGGGAACGCTACACCTTC
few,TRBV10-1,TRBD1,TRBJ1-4,CASSDGTGLFF,TGCGCCAGCAGTGACGGGACAGGGCTGTTTTTT
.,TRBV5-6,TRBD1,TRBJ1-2,CASSLVGQGAHGYTF,TGTGCCAGCAGCTTGGTTGGACAGGGGGCGCATGGCTACACCTTC
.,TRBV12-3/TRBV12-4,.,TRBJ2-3,CASRTEGSDTQYF,TGTGCCAGCAGGACAGAAGGATCAGATACGCAGTATTTT
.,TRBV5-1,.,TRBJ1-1,CASSLEPGALNTEAFF,TGCGCCAGCAGCTTGGAGCCAGGGGCTTTGAACACTGAAGCTTTCTTT
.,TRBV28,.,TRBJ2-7,CASSWTRTENEQYF,TGTGCCAGCAGTTGGACTAGGACAGAGAACGAGCAGTACTTC
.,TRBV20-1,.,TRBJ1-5,CSASKLINQPQHF,TGCAGTGCTAGTAAGCTTATCAATCAGCCCCAGCATTTT
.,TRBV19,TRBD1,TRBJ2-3,CASRAPGQGTDTQYF,TGTGCCAGTAGGGCCCCCGGACAGGGGACAGATACGCAGTATTTT
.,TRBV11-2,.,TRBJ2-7,CASSLDFTVYEQYF,TGTGCCAGCAGCTTAGATTTTACAGTCTACGAGCAGTACTTC
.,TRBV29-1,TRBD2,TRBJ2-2,CSASGGAFGELFF,TGCAGCGCCAGCGGGGGGGCCTTCGGGGAGCTGTTTTTT
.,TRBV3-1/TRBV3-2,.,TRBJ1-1,CASSPSRTEAFF,TGTGCCAGCAGCCCCTCTAGGACTGAAGCTTTCTTT
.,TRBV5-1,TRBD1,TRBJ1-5,CASSLPGQGSNQPQHF,TGCGCCAGCAGCTTGCCGGGACAGGGAAGCAATCAGCCCCAGCATTTT
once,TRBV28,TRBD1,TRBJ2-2,CASRFPGQGTGELFF,TGTGCCAGCAGATTCCCGGGACAGGGAACCGGGGAGCTGTTTTTT
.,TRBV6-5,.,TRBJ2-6,CASSPGVSGANVLTF,TGTGCCAGCAGTCCGGGGGTCTCTGGGGCCAACGTCCTGACTTTC
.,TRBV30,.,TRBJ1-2,CAWSVSDYGYTF,TGTGCCTGGAGTGTATCCGACTATGGCTACACCTTC
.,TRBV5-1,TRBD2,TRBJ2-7,CASSLGTSGYEQYF,TGCGCCAGCAGTCTCGGGACTAGCGGGTACGAGCAGTACTTC
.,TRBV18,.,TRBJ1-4,CASSHESTYNEKLFF,TGTGCCAGCTCACATGAATCCACTTATAATGAAAAACTGTTTTTT
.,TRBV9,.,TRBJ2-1,CASSTGSRVSSYNEQFF,TGTGCCAGCTCGACGGGAAGCCGAGTAAGCTCCTACAATGAGCAGTTCTTC
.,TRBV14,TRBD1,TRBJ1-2,CASSLTGGAGGYTF,TGTGCCAGCAGCCTGACAGGGGGCGCCGGTGGCTACACCTTC
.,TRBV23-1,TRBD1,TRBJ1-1,CASNFKGQGVGETEAFF,TGCGCCAGCAATTTTAAGGGACAGGGAGTAGGGGAAACTGAAGCTTTCTTT
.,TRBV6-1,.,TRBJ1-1,CASSERDRGGAFF,TGTGCCAGCAGTGAGAGGGATCGTGGCGGAGCTTTCTTT
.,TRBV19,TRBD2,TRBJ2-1,CASSIDLFRTGTSNSYNEQFF,TGTGCCAGTAGTATAGATCTATTCCGGACCGGGACTAGCAACTCCTACAATGAGCAGTTCTTC
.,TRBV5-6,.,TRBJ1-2,CASRADTGGHGYTF,TGTGCCAGCAGGGCCGACACCGGGGGACATGGCTACACCTTC
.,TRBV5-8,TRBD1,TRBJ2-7,CASSLPGQGYYEQYF,TGTGCCAGCAGTTTACCGGGACAGGGGTATTACGAGCAGTACTTC
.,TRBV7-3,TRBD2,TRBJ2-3,CASSLTGGTTDTQYF,TGTGCCAGCAGCTTAACGGGGGGGACCACAGATACGCAGTATTTT
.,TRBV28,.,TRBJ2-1,CASSLGLYNEQFF,TGTGCCAGCAGCTTAGGCCTCTACAATGAGCAGTTCTTC
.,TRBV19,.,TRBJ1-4,CASSIAGKLFF,TGTGCCAGTAGTATAGCGGGAAAACTGTTTTTT
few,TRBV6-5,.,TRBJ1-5,CASRDIGQPQHF,TGTGCCAGCCGGGACATTGGACAGCCCCAGCATTTT
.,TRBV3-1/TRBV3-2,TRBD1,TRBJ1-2,CASSPAIGQDYGYTF,TGTGCCAGCAGCCCCGCGATTGGACAGGACTATGGCTACACCTTC
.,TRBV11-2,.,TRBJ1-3,CASSSGGSGNTIYF,TGTGCCAGCAGCTCAGGAGGCTCTGGAAACACCATATATTTT
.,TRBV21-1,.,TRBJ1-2,CASSSRGQGYTF,TGTGCCAGCAGTTCTCGTGGGCAGGGCTACACCTTC
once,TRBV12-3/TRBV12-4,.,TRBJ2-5,CASSFAGAGTQYF,TGTGCCAGCAGTTTTGCAGGGGCTGGCACCCAGTACTTC
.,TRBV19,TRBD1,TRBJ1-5,CASSNSGGTEYSNQPQHF,TGTGCCAGTAGTAACTCAGGCGGGACAGAGTATAGCAATCAGCCCCAGCATTTT
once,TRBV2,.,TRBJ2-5,CASATRGAGVTQYF,TGTGCCAGCGCCACCCGGGGGGCCGGGGTGACCCAGTACTTC
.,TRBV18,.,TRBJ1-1,CASRGTEAFF,TGTGCCAGCCGCGGCACTGAAGCTTTCTTT
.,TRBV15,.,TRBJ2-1,CATSPRLGGYNEQFF,TGTGCCACCAGCCCCCGTTTGGGGGGCTACAATGAGCAGTTCTTC
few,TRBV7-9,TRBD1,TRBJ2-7,CASSSPGQLGEQYF,TGTGCCAGCAGCTCCCCGGGACAGCTCGGCGAGCAGTACTTC
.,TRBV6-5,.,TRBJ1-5,CASSLPGDQPQHF,TGTGCCAGCAGTTTACCGGGAGATCAGCCCCAGCATTTT
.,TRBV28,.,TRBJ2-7,CASSFGRTYEQYF,TGTGCCAGCAGTTTTGGGAGAACCTACGAGCAGTACTTC
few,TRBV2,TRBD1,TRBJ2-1,CATTAQGAVNEQFF,TGTGCCACCACCGCGCAGGGGGCAGTAAATGAGCAGTTCTTC
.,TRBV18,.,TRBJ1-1,CASSPLRNTEAFF,TGTGCCAGCTCACCACTCAGAAACACTGAAGCTTTCTTT
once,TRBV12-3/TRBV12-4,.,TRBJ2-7,CASQGSTYEQYF,TGTGCCAGTCAGGGGTCCACCTACGAGCAGTACTTC